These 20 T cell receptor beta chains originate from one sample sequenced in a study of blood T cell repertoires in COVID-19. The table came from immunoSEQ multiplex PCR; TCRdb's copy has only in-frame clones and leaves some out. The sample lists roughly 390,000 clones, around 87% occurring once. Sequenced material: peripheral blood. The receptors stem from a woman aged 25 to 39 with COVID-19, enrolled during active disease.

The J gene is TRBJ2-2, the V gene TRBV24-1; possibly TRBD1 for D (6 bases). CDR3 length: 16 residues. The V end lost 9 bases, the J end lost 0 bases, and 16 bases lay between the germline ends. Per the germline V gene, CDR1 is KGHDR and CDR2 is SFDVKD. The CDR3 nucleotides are TGTGCCACCCGGCCCGGGACACCGGCGAACACCGGGGAGCTGTTTTTT. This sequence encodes CATRPGTPANTGELFF.

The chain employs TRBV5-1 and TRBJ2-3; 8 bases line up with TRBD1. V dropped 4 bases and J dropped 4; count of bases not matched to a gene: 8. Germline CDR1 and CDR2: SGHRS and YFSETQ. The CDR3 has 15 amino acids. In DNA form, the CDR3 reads TGCGCCAGCAGCCTCGGACAGGGAGGCGCAGATACGCAGTATTTT. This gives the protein CASSLGQGGADTQYF.

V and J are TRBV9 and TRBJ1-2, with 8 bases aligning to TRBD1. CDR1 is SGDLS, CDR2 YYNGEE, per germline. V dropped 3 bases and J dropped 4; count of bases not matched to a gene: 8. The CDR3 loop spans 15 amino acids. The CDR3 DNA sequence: TGTGCCAGCAGCGGGGGACAGGCCGGGGTCTATGGCTACACCTTC. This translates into CASSGGQAGVYGYTF.

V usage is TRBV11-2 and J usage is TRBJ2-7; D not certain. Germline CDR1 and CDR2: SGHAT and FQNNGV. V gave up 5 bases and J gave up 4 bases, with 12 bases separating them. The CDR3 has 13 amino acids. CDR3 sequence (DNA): TGTGCCAGCAGCGCCCCGGTTGAGTACGAGCAGTACTTC. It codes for CASSAPVEYEQYF.

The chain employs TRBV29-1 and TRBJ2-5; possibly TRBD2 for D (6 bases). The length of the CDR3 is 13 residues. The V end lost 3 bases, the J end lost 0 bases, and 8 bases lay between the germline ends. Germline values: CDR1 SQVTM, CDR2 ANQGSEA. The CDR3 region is CSVDGGDQETQYF. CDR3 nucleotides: TGCAGCGTTGATGGCGGGGACCAAGAGACCCAGTACTTC. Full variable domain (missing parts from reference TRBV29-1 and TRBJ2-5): SAVISQKPSRDICQRGTSLTIQCQVDSQVTMMFWYRQQPGQSLTLIATANQGSEATYESGFVIDKFPISRPNLTFSTLTVSNMSPEDSSIYLCSVDGGDQETQYFGPGTRLLVL.

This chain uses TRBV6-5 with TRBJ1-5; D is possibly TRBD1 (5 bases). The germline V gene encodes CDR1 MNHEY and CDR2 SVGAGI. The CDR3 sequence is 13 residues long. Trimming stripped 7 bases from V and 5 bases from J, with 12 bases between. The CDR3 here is CASMVRDYQPQHF. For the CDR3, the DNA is TGTGCCAGCATGGTTAGGGACTATCAGCCCCAGCATTTT.

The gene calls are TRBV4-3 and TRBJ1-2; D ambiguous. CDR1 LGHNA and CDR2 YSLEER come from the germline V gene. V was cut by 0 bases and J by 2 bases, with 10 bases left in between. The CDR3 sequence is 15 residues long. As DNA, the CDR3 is TGCGCCAGCAGCCAAGATCCAGGCCCCAACTATGGCTACACCTTC. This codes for CASSQDPGPNYGYTF.

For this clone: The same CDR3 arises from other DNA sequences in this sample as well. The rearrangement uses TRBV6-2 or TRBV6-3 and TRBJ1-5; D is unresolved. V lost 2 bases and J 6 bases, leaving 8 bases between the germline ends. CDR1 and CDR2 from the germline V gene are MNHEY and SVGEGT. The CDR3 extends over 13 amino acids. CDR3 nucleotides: TGTGCCAGCAGTTACAGTGGCAGTCAGCCCCAGCATTTT. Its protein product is CASSYSGSQPQHF.

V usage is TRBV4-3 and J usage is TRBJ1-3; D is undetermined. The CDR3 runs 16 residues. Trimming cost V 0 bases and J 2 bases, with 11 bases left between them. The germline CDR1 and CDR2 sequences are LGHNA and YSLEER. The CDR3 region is CASSQDVRTTGNTIYF. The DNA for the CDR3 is TGCGCCAGCAGCCAAGACGTCAGAACGACTGGAAACACCATATATTTT.

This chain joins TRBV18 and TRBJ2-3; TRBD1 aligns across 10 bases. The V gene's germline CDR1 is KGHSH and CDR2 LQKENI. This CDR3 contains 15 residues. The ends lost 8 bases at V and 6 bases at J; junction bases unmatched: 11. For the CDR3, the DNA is TGTGCCAGCCGACGCTGGGACAGGGGTGTGGATACGCAGTATTTT. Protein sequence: CASRRWDRGVDTQYF.

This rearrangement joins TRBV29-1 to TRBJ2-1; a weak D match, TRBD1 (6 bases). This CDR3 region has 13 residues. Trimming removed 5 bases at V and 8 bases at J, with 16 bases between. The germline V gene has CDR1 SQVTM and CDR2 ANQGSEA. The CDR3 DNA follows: TGCAGCGTTTTCGTTCAGGGGATACATGAGCAGTTCTTC. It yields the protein CSVFVQGIHEQFF.

In nucleotides, the CDR3 is TGTGCCAGCAGTTACCACCAAAGAGTGAACACTGAAGCTTTCTTT. Amino acid sequence: CASSYHQRVNTEAFF. The chain has TRBV6-6 and TRBJ1-1, with no clear D. Germline V lookup: CDR1 MNHNY, CDR2 SVGAGI (reference sequence). With 2 bases removed from V and 0 bases from J, the gap between germline ends came to 10 bases. This CDR3 is built from 15 residues.

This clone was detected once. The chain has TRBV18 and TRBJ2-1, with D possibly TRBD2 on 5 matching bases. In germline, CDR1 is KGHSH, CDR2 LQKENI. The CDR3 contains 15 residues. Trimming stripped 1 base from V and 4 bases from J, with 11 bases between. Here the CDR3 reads CASSPRTRLYNEQFF. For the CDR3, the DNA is TGTGCCAGCTCACCACGGACTCGCCTTTACAATGAGCAGTTCTTC.

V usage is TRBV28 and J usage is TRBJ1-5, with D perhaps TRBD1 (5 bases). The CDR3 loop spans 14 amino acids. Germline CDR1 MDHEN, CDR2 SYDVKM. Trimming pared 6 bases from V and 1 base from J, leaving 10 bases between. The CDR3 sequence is CASRDGGSNQPQHF. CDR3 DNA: TGTGCCAGCAGAGACGGGGGAAGCAATCAGCCCCAGCATTTT.

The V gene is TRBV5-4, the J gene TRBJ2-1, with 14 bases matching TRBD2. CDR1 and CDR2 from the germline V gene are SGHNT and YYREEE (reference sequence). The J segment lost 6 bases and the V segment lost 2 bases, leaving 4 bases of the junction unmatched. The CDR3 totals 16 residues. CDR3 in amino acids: CASSFPTSGRGNEQFF. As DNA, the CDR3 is TGTGCCAGCAGCTTCCCGACTAGCGGGAGGGGCAATGAGCAGTTCTTC.

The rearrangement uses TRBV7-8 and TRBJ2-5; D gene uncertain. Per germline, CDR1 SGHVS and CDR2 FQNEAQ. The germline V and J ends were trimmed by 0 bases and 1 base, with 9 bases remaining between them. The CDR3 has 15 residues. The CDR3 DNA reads TGTGCCAGCAGCTTAGCTGGGCGAATCCAAGAGACCCAGTACTTC. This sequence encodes CASSLAGRIQETQYF. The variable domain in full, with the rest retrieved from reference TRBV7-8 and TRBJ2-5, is GAGVSQSPRYKVAKRGQDVALRCDPISGHVSLFWYQQALGQGPEFLTYFQNEAQLDKSGLPSDRFFAERPEGSVSTLKIQRTQQEDSAVYLCASSLAGRIQETQYFGPGTRLLVL.

Written as DNA, the CDR3 is TGCAGCGTTGACAGGGGGGCGATCTTTAATGAGCAGTTCTTC. Translated: CSVDRGAIFNEQFF. The chain is built from TRBV29-1 and TRBJ2-1; tentative D call: TRBD1 (7 bases). Deletions cut 3 bases from V and 7 bases from J, with 16 bases between. This CDR3 is built from 14 residues. Germline V gene sequence: CDR1 SQVTM, CDR2 ANQGSEA.

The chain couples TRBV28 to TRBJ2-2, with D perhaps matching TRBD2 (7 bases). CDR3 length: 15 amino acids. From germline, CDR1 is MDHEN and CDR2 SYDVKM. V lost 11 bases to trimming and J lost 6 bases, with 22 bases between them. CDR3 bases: TGTGCCGCGAAATATGGGGGGGCCACAGCCGGGGAGCTGTTTTTT. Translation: CAAKYGGATAGELFF.

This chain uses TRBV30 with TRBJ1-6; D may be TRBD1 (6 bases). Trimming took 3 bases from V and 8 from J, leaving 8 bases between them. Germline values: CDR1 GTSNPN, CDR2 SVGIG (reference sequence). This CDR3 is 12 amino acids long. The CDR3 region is CAWSNRDSPLHF. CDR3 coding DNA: TGTGCCTGGAGCAACAGGGATTCACCCCTCCACTTT.

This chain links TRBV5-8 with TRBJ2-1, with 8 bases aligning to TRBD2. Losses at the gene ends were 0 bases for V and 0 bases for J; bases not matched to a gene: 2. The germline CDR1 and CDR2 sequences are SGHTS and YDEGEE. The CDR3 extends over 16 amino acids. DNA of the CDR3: TGTGCCAGCAGCTTGGGAAGCGGGAGCTCCTACAATGAGCAGTTCTTC. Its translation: CASSLGSGSSYNEQFF.